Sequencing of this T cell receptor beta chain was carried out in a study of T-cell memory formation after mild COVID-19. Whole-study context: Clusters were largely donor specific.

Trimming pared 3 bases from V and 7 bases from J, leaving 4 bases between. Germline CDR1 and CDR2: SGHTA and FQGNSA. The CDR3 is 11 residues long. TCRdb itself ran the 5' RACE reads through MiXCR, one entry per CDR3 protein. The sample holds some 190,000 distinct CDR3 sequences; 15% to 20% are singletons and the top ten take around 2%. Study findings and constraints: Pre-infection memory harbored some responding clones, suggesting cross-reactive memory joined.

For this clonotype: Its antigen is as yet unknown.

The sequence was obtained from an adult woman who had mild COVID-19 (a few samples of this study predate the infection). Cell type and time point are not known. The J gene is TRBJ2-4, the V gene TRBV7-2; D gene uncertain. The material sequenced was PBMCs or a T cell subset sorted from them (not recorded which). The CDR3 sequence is CASSFGNIQYF. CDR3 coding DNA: TGTGCCAGCAGCTTTGGCAACATTCAGTACTTC.